This TCR beta chain emerged from a study of shared clonotypes between healthy human individuals. Assay execution took place at the deep level. Unsorted PBMC replicate PCRs drew on about 0.3 ug DNA, representing some 32,000 T cell genomes. Ten immunoSEQ deep assay plates served to sequence unsorted PBMC DNA. Only in-frame clones appear in the TCRdb table, and some are missing; sequencing was by immunoSEQ multiplex PCR. The table lists about 490,000 clones, around three quarters of them singletons. This clone came up a few times. Trimming stripped 4 bases from V and 1 base from J, with 8 bases between. The CDR3 has 14 residues. CDR1 and CDR2 (germline): LNHDA, SQIVND (reference sequence).

The rearrangement joins TRBV19 to TRBJ2-4; D uncertain. This TCR was sampled from a woman in her thirties or forties in good health. Some clones in this sample may be carry-over from other donors' samples. Sequenced input: PBMCs. This chain's CDR3 is CASSNLGAKNIQYF. Here the CDR3 DNA reads TGTGCCAGTAGTAACTTGGGGGCCAAAAACATTCAGTACTTC.